The source of this TCR beta chain is a study of blood T cells in healthy people across ages. PBMCs numbering at least 7 million were isolated per sample. A sample-barcoded 5' primer and a J-beta primer mix were used in a second PCR of about 7 to 12 cycles. In TCRdb, the 5' RACE reads were re-called with MiXCR into one record per CDR3 protein. The sample shows some 1,500,000 distinct CDR3 sequences, 35% to 45% of them seen only once. Germline V gene sequence: CDR1 SNHLY, CDR2 FYNNEI. With 6 bases removed from V and 7 bases from J, the gap between germline ends came to 21 bases. The CDR3 consists of 15 residues.

The sample was blood. The origin of this receptor is a woman in her late teens or twenties in good health. The V and J genes are TRBV2 and TRBJ1-2; D is perhaps TRBD1 (6 bases). CDR3: CASRGPGHLGRGYTF. CDR3 coding DNA: TGTGCCAGCAGGGGGCCGGGACACCTTGGTCGTGGCTACACCTTC.